This TCR beta chain was recorded in a study of T-cell memory formation after mild COVID-19. Findings and caveats of the study: Some clones that responded were present in memory (sampled pre-infection), which suggests cross-reactive memory joined.

This clonotype occurred a few times. As yet, its antigen is unknown. The V segment lost 5 bases and the J segment 1 base; nucleotides outside the gene matches: 10. Germline V lookup: CDR1 SGHTA, CDR2 FQGNSA. The CDR3 loop spans 16 amino acids. In TCRdb, the 5' RACE reads were re-called with MiXCR into one record per CDR3 protein. The data show about 170,000 distinct CDR3 sequences, 10% to 15% seen once. Sequenced sample: PBMCs or a T cell subset sorted from them (not recorded which). This chain links TRBV7-2 with TRBJ2-5; TRBD2 matches 7 bases. The origin of this receptor is a man between 18 and 29 years old who had mild COVID-19 (a few samples of this study predate the infection). Cell type and time point are not known. The CDR3 DNA is TGTGCCAGCAGCATAGGGCTATCGGGGGGCCAAGAGACCCAGTACTTC. It translates to CASSIGLSGGQETQYF.